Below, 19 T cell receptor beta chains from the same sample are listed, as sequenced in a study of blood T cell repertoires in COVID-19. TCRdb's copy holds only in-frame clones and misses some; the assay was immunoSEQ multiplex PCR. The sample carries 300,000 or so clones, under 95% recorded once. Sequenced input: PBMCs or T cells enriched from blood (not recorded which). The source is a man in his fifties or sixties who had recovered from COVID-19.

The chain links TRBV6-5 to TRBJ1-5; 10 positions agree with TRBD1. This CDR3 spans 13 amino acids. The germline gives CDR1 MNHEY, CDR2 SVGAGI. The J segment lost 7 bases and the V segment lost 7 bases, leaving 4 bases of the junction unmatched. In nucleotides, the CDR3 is TGTGCCAGCACTCCGACAGGGGGCCAGCCCCAGCATTTT. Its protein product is CASTPTGGQPQHF.

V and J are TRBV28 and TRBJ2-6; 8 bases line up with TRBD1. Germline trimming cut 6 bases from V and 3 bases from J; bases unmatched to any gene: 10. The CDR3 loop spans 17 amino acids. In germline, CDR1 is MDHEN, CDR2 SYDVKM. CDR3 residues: CASRPTGGSRGANVLTF. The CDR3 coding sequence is TGTGCCAGCAGACCTACAGGGGGAAGTCGTGGGGCCAACGTCCTGACTTTC. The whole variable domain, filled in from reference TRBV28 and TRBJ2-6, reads DVKVTQSSRYLVKRTGEKVFLECVQDMDHENMFWYRQDPGLGLRLIYFSYDVKMKEKGDIPEGYSVSREKKERFSLILESASTNQTSMYLCASRPTGGSRGANVLTFGAGSRLTVL.

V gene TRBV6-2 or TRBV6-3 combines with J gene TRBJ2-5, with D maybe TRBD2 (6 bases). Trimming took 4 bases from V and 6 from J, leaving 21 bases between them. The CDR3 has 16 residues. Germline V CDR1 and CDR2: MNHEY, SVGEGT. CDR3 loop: CASSSGTPWLYQTQYF. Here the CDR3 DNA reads TGTGCCAGCAGTTCCGGGACTCCGTGGTTATATCAGACCCAGTACTTC.

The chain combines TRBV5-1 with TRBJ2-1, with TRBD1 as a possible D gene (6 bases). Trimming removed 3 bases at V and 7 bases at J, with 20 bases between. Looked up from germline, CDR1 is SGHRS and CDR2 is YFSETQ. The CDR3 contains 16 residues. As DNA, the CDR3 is TGCGCCAGCAGCTCCAACCCGACAGGTATAAGGAATGAGCAGTTCTTC. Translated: CASSSNPTGIRNEQFF.

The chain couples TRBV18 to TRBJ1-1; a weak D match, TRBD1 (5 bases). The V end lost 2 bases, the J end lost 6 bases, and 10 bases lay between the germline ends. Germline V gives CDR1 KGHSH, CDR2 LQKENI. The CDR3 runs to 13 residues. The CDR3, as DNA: TGTGCCAGCTCACCAGCCGTCAGGGCTGAAGCTTTCTTT. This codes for CASSPAVRAEAFF.

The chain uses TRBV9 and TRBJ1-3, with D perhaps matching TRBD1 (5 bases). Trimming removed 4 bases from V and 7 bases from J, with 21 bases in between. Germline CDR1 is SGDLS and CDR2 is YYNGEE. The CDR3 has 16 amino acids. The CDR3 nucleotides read TGTGCCAGCAGCTTACGAGAGACAGTGGGAACCAACACCATATATTTT. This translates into CASSLRETVGTNTIYF.

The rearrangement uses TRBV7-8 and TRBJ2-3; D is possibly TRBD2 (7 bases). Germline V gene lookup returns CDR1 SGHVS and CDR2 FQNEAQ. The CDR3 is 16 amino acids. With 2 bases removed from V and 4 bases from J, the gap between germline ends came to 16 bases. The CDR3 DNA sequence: TGTGCCAGCAGCTTAAGGGGGGGTCAGAGTGCAGATACGCAGTATTTT. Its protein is CASSLRGGQSADTQYF.

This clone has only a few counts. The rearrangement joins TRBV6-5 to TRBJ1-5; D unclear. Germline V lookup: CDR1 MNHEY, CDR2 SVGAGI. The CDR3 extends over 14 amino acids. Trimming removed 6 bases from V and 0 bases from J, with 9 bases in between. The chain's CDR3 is CASRRVYSNQPQHF. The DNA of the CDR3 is TGTGCCAGCAGAAGAGTATATAGCAATCAGCCCCAGCATTTT.

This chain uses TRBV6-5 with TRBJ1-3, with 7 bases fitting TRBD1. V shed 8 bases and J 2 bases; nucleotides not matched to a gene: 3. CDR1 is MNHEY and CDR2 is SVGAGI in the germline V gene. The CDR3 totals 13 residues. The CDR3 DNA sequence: TGTGCCAGCCAACAGGGGCCTGGAAACACCATATATTTT. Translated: CASQQGPGNTIYF.

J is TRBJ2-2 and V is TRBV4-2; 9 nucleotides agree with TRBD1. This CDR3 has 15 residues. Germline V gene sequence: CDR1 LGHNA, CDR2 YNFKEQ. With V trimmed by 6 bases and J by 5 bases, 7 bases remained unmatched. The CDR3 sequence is CASRPGTGTTGELFF. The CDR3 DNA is TGTGCCAGCAGACCCGGGACAGGGACAACCGGGGAGCTGTTTTTT.

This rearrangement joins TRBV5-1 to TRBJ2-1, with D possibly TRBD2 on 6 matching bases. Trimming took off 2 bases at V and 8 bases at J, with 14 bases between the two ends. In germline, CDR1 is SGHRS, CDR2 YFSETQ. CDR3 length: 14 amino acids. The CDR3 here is CASSLGSGTYEQFF. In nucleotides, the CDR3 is TGCGCCAGCAGCTTAGGGTCGGGGACTTATGAGCAGTTCTTC.

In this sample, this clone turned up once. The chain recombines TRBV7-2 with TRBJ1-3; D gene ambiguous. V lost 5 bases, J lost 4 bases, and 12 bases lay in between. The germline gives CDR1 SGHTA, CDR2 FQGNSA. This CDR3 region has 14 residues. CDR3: CASSQIGGGNTIYF. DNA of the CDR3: TGTGCCAGCAGCCAAATAGGCGGCGGAAACACCATATATTTT.

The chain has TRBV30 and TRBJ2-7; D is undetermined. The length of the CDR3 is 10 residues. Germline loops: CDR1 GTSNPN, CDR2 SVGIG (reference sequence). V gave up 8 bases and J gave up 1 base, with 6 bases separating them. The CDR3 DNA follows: TGTGCCACCGGGTCCTACGAGCAGTACTTC. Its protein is CATGSYEQYF.

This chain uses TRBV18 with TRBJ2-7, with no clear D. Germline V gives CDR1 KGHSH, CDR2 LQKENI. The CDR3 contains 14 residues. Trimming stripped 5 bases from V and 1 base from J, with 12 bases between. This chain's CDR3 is CASSSYAESYEQYF. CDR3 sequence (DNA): TGTGCCAGCTCATCCTACGCGGAGTCCTACGAGCAGTACTTC.

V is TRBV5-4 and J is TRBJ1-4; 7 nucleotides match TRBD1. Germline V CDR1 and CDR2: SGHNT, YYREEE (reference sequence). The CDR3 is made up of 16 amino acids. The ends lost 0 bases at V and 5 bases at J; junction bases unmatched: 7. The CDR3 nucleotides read TGTGCCAGCAGCTTGGGCGTCCCCAGGGGGAATGAAAAACTGTTTTTT. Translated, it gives CASSLGVPRGNEKLFF.

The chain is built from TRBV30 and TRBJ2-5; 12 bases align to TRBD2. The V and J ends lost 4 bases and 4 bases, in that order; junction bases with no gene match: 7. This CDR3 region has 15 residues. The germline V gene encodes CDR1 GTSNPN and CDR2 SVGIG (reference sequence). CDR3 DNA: TGTGCCTGGACTCGACTAGCGGGGGCCGCAGAGACCCAGTACTTC. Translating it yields CAWTRLAGAAETQYF.

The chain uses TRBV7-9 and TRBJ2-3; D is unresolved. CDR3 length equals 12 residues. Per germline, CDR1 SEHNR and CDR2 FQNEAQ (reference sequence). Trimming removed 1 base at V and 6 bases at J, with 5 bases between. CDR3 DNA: TGTGCCAGCAGCTTAGTCCAGGATACGCAGTATTTT. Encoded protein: CASSLVQDTQYF.

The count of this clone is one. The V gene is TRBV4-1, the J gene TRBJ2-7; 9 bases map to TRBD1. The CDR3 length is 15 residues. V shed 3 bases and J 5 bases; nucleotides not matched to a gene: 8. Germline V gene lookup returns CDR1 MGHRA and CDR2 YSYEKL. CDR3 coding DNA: TGCGCCAGCAGCCAGCCGGGACAGGGTCAAAACGAGCAGTACTTC. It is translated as CASSQPGQGQNEQYF.

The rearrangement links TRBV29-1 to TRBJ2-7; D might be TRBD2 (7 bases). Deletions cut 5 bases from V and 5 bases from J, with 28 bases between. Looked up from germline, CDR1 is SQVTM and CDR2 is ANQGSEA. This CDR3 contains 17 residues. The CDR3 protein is CSVRSSSGTHQGNEQYF. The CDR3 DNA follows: TGCAGCGTTCGCTCCTCTAGCGGAACTCACCAGGGGAACGAGCAGTACTTC.